This T cell receptor (beta chain) was sequenced for a study of blood T cells in healthy people across ages. In its sample, this clonotype was seen a few times. The antigen is unknown. The study's findings and limits: PBMCs left unsorted prevented a conclusive naive versus antigen-experienced comparison.

Combining a sample-barcoded 5' primer with a J-beta primer mix, a second PCR ran for roughly 7 to 12 cycles. TCRdb processed the 5' RACE reads anew with MiXCR; each CDR3 protein has one entry. This table has roughly 570,000 distinct CDR3 sequences, 25% to 30% appearing once. J was trimmed by 4 bases and V by 5 bases; bases with no gene match: 2. This CDR3 has 13 amino acids. CDR1 SGHVS and CDR2 FQNEAQ come from the germline V gene. The sequenced sample consisted of blood. The clonotype was recovered from a woman in her 70s in good health. J is TRBJ2-5 and V is TRBV7-8; TRBD1 aligns across 9 bases. The CDR3 DNA is TGTGCCAGCAGCATGGACAGGGGAGAGACCCAGTACTTC. Protein: CASSMDRGETQYF.